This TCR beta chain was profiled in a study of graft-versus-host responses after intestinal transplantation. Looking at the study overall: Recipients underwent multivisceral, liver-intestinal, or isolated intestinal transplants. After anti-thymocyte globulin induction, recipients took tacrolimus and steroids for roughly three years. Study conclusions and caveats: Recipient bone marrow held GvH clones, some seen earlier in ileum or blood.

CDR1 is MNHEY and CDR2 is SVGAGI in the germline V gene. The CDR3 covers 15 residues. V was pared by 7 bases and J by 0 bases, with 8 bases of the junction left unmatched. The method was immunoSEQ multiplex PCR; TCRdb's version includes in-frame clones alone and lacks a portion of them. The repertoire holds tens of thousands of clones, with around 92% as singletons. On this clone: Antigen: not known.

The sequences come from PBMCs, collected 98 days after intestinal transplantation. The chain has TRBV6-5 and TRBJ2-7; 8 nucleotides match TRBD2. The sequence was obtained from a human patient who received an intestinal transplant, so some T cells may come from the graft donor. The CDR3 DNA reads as TGTGCCAGCAAGGCGGGGGGCGGGAGCTCCTACGAGCAGTACTTC. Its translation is CASKAGGGSSYEQYF.